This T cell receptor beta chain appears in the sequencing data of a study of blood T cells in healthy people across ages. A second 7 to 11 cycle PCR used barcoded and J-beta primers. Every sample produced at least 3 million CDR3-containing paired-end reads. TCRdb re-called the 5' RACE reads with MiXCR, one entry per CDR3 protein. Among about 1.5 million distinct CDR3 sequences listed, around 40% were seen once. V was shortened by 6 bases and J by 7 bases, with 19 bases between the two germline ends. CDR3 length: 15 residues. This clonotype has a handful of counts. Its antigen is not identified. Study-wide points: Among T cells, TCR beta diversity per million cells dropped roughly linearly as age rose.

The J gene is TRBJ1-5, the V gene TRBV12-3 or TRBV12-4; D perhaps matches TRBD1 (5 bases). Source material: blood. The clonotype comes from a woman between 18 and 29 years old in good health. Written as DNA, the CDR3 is TGTGCCAGCAGCACAGGACTGGGTGGAAGGCAGCCCCAGCATTTT. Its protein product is CASSTGLGGRQPQHF.